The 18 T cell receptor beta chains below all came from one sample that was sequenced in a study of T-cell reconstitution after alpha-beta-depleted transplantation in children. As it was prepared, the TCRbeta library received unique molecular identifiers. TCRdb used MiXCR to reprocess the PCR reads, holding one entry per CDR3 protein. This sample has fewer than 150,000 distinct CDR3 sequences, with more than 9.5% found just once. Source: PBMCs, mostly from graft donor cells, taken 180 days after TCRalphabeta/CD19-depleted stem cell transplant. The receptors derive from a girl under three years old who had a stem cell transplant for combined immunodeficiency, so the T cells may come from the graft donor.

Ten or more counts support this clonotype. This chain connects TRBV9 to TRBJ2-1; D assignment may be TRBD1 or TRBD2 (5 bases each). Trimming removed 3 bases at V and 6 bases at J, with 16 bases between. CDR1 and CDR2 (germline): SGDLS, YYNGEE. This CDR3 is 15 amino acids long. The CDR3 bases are TGTGCCAGCAGCGCCGCCTCCGGGGCCTCCAATGAGCAGTTCTTC. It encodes CASSAASGASNEQFF.

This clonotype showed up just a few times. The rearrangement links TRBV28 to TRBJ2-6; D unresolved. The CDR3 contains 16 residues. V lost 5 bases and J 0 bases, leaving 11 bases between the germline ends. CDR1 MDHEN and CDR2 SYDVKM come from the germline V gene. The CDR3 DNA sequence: TGTGCCAGCAGTCCCCACTGGGTCTCTGGGGCCAACGTCCTGACTTTC. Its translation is CASSPHWVSGANVLTF.

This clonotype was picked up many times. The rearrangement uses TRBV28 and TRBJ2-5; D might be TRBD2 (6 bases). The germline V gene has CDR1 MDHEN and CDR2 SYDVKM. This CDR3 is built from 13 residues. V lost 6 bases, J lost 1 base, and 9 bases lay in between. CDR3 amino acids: CASRLGGQETQYF. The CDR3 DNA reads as TGTGCCAGCAGACTGGGGGGCCAAGAGACCCAGTACTTC.

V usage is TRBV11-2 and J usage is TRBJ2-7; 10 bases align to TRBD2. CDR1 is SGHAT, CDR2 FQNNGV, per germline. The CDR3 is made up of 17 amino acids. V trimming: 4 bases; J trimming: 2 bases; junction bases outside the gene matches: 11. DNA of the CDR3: TGTGCCAGCAGCTCCGGTGGTATAGCGGGAGGCCCCTACGAGCAGTACTTC. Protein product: CASSSGGIAGGPYEQYF.

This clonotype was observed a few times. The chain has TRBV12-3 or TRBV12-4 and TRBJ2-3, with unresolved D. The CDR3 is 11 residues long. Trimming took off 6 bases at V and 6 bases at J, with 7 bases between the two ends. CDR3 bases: TGTGCCAGCAGCACGATCGATACGCAGTATTTT. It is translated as CASSTIDTQYF.

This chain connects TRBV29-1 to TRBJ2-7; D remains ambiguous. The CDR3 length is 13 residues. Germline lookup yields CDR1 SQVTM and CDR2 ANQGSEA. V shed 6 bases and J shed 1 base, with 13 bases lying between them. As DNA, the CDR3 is TGCAGCGTAACCGTCGGCGGATCCTACGAGCAGTACTTC. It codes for CSVTVGGSYEQYF.

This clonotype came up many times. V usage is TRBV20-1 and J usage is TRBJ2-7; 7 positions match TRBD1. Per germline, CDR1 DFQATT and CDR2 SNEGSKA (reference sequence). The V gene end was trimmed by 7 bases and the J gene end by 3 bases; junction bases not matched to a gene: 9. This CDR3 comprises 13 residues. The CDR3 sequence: CSVGRGSIYEQYF. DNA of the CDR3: TGCAGTGTAGGCAGGGGGAGCATCTACGAGCAGTACTTC.

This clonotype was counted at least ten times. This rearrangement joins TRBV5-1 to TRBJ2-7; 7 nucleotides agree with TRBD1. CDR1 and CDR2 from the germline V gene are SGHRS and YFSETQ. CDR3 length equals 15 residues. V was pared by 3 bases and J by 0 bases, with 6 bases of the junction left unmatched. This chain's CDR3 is CASSWGGQASYEQYF. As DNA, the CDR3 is TGCGCCAGCAGCTGGGGCGGACAGGCCTCCTACGAGCAGTACTTC.

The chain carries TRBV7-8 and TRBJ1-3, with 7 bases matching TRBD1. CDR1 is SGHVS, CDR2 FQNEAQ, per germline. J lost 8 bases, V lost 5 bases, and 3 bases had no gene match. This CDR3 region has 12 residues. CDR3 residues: CASSLQGDTIYF. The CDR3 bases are TGTGCCAGCAGCCTCCAGGGGGACACCATATATTTT.

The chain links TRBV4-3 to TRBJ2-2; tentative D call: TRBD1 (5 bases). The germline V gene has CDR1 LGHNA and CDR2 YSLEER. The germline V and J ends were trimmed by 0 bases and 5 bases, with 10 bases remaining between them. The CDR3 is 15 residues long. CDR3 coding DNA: TGCGCCAGCAGCCAAGATGCAGGGAAAACCGGGGAGCTGTTTTTT. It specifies CASSQDAGKTGELFF.

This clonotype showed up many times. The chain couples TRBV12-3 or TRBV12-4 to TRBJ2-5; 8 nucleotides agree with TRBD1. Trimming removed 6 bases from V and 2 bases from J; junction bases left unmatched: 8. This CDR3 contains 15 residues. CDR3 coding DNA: TGTGCCAGCAGCCTTGGACAGGGTAGGCAAGAGACCCAGTACTTC. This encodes CASSLGQGRQETQYF.

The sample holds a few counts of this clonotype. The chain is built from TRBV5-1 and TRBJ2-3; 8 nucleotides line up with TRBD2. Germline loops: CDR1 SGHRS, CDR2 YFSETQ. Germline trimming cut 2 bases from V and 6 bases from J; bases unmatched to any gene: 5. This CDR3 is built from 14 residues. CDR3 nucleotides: TGCGCCAGCAGCTTTAGCGGGATGGTCGATACGCAGTATTTT. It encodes CASSFSGMVDTQYF. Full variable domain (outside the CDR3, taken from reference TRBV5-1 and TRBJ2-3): KAGVTQTPRYLIKTRGQQVTLSCSPISGHRSVSWYQQTPGQGLQFLFEYFSETQRNKGNFPGRFSGRQFSNSRSEMNVSTLELGDSALYLCASSFSGMVDTQYFGPGTRLTVL.

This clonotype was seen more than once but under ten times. The CDR3 loop is CAWRRPGQDEQYF. The CDR3 coding sequence is TGTGCCTGGAGGCGGCCGGGACAGGACGAGCAGTACTTC. The chain couples TRBV30 to TRBJ2-7; 8 bases line up with TRBD1. This CDR3 has 13 amino acids. CDR1 GTSNPN and CDR2 SVGIG come from the germline V gene (reference sequence). J was trimmed by 5 bases and V by 3 bases; bases with no gene match: 6.

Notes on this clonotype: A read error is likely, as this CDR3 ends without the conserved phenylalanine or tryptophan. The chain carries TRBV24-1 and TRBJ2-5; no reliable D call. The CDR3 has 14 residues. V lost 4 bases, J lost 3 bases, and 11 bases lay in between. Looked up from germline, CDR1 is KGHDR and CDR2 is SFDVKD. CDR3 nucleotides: TGTGCCACCAGTGACCCGGTAGTTAAAGAGACCCAGTACTTA. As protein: CATSDPVVKETQYL.

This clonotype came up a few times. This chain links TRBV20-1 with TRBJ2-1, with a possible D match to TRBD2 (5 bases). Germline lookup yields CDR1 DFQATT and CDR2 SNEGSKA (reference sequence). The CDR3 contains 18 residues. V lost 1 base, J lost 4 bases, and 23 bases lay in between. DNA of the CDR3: TGCAGTGCTAGAGCCCGTTTAGGAGCGGCCTCGGATTACAATGAGCAGTTCTTC. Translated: CSARARLGAASDYNEQFF.

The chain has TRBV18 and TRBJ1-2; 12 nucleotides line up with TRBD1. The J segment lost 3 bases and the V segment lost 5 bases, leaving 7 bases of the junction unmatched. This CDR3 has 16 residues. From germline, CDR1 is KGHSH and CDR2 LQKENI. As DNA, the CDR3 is TGTGCCAGCTCATTAACCGGGACAGGGGGCGACTATGGCTACACCTTC. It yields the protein CASSLTGTGGDYGYTF.

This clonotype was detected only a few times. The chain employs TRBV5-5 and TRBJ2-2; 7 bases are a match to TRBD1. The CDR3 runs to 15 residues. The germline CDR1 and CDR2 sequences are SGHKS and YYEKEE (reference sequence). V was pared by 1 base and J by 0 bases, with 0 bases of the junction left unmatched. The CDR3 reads CASSLTGANTGELFF. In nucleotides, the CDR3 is TGTGCCAGCAGCTTGACAGGGGCGAACACCGGGGAGCTGTTTTTT.

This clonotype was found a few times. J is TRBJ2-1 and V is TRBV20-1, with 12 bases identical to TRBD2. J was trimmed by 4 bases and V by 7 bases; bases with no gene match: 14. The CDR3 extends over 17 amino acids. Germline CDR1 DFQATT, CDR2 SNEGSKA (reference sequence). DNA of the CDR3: TGCAGTGTAGGTAGCCGACTAGCGGGAGTGGGTTACAATGAGCAGTTCTTC. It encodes CSVGSRLAGVGYNEQFF.